The 31 T cell receptor beta chains in this list originate from one sample, sequenced in a study of cytomegalovirus exposure and HLA in healthy donors. Primers: 60 Vbeta forward and 13 Jbeta reverse. The repertoire was sequenced with immunoSEQ multiplex PCR; TCRdb's copy has only in-frame clones and lacks some. The sample gives 170,000 or so clones, 65% to 85% of which show up once; around 6.5% is in the top ten. The sequencing sample was made of PBMCs. These receptors were collected from a male donor in good health and CMV-seropositive.

J is TRBJ2-7 and V is TRBV28, with 14 bases lining up with TRBD2. CDR3 length equals 17 residues. J lost 7 bases, V lost 5 bases, and 13 bases had no gene match. Germline V lookup: CDR1 MDHEN, CDR2 SYDVKM. The CDR3 DNA is TGTGCCAGCAGTCCCACCGGGACTAGCGGGAGATCGAAAGAGCAGTACTTC. Its protein is CASSPTGTSGRSKEQYF.

The J gene is TRBJ2-1, the V gene TRBV28; 9 bases agree with TRBD2. CDR1 MDHEN and CDR2 SYDVKM come from the germline V gene. The junction had 2 bases not matched to a gene; V was cut back by 5 bases and J by 0 bases. The CDR3 covers 15 residues. CDR3 region: CASSLAGRSYNEQFF. Here the CDR3 DNA reads TGTGCCAGCAGTCTAGCGGGACGCTCCTACAATGAGCAGTTCTTC.

There are a few counts of this clone. The chain combines TRBV6-4 with TRBJ1-1, with 7 bases lining up with TRBD1. The CDR3 totals 13 residues. V shed 0 bases and J 10 bases; nucleotides not matched to a gene: 5. Per the germline V gene, CDR1 is MRHNA and CDR2 is SNTAGT. The CDR3 region has the DNA TGTGCCAGCAGTGACTCGAGTCAGGGGGTAGCTTTCTTT. It is translated as CASSDSSQGVAFF.

On this clone: One junction end disagrees with the germline gene, perhaps due to a read error. The V and J genes are TRBV7-7 and TRBJ2-2; 13 bases fit TRBD2. Germline CDR1 reads SSHAT; CDR2 reads FNYEAQ (reference sequence). CDR3 length equals 18 residues. The CDR3 here is CASSPGLAGATNTGELFF. CDR3 sequence (DNA): TGTGCTAGCAGCCCCGGACTAGCGGGAGCCACGAACACCGGGGAGCTGTTTTTT.

This chain uses TRBV25-1 with TRBJ1-6; D ambiguous. V was trimmed by 7 bases and J by 4 bases, leaving 11 bases between them. Germline V gives CDR1 MGHDK, CDR2 SYGVNS. The CDR3 totals 14 residues. The DNA of the CDR3 is TGTGCCAGCACCCTAGGGAGTTATAATTCACCCCTCCACTTT. This sequence encodes CASTLGSYNSPLHF.

The rearrangement links TRBV7-3 to TRBJ1-1; D is ambiguous. V was clipped by 5 bases and J by 1 base, with 8 bases between them. The CDR3 contains 13 residues. CDR1 is SGHTA and CDR2 is FQGTGA in the germline V gene. This CDR3 reads CASSVTPNTEAFF. CDR3 DNA: TGTGCCAGCAGCGTCACACCGAACACTGAAGCTTTCTTT.

V gene TRBV27 combines with J gene TRBJ2-2; unclear D gene. Germline CDR1 and CDR2: MNHEY and SMNVEV (reference sequence). This CDR3 comprises 13 residues. Trimming cost V 4 bases and J 3 bases, with 6 bases left between them. This chain's CDR3 is CASSYGYTGELFF. CDR3 in DNA: TGTGCCAGCAGTTATGGCTACACCGGGGAGCTGTTTTTT.

This rearrangement joins TRBV11-2 to TRBJ1-3, with TRBD1 identical over 9 bases. The CDR3 loop spans 15 amino acids. Unmatched junction bases numbered 4, after V lost 3 bases and J lost 4 bases. Germline V gives CDR1 SGHAT, CDR2 FQNNGV. The CDR3 spells CASSFRTGVGNTIYF. CDR3 bases: TGTGCCAGCAGCTTCAGGACAGGGGTCGGAAACACCATATATTTT.

The CDR3 sequence: CSVQEVEQYF. The CDR3 DNA reads as TGCAGCGTTCAGGAGGTGGAGCAGTACTTC. The chain joins TRBV29-1 to TRBJ2-7; a possible D gene is TRBD2 (5 bases). This CDR3 is built from 10 residues. Germline CDR1 is SQVTM and CDR2 is ANQGSEA. V lost 5 bases, J lost 7 bases, and 9 bases lay in between.

This chain uses TRBV11-3 with TRBJ2-1; D gene uncertain. CDR3 length: 13 amino acids. Trimming left V 5 bases short and J 4 bases short, with 9 bases between. Germline lookup yields CDR1 SGHNT and CDR2 YENEEA. CDR3 bases: TGTGCCAGCAGCCCCGGAGCTTACAATGAGCAGTTCTTC. It is translated as CASSPGAYNEQFF.

CDR3 in DNA: TGTGCCAGCAGCTCTCAATCGACTGGAGAGCAGTACTTC. Protein product: CASSSQSTGEQYF. The rearrangement joins TRBV7-2 to TRBJ2-7; D not certain. The CDR3 extends over 13 amino acids. Germline V CDR1 and CDR2: SGHTA, FQGNSA. The V gene lost 4 bases and the J gene lost 7 bases, with 14 bases spanning the gap. Looking up the rest from reference TRBV7-2 and TRBJ2-7 gives the full variable domain: GAGVSQSPSNKVTEKGKDVELRCDPISGHTALYWYRQSLGQGLEFLIYFQGNSAPDKSGLPSDRFSAERTGGSVSTLTIQRTQQEDSAVYLCASSSQSTGEQYFGPGTRLTVT.

J is TRBJ2-7 and V is TRBV15; D possibly corresponds to TRBD2 (5 bases). From germline, CDR1 is LNHNV and CDR2 YYDKDF (reference sequence). The CDR3 is 12 amino acids. Trimming took 3 bases from V and 7 from J, leaving 10 bases between them. The CDR3 loop reads CATSRDRREQYF. Written as DNA, the CDR3 is TGTGCCACCAGCAGGGACCGGAGGGAGCAGTACTTC.

This chain links TRBV18 with TRBJ2-5; 9 bases are a match to TRBD1. Losses at the gene ends were 2 bases for V and 5 bases for J; bases not matched to a gene: 9. The length of the CDR3 is 16 residues. The V gene's germline CDR1 is KGHSH and CDR2 LQKENI. The CDR3 loop reads CASSPTGTGFTETQYF. CDR3 coding DNA: TGTGCCAGCTCACCAACCGGGACAGGGTTTACGGAGACCCAGTACTTC.

The chain is built from TRBV7-3 and TRBJ2-7, with D tentatively TRBD1 (5 bases). V was pared by 4 bases and J by 8 bases, with 18 bases between. CDR3 length: 14 residues. CDR1 SGHTA and CDR2 FQGTGA come from the germline V gene. CDR3 region: CASSSQGPLNKQYF. The CDR3 DNA reads TGTGCCAGCAGCTCCCAGGGTCCTTTAAACAAGCAGTACTTC. The full variable domain, with the rest looked up from reference TRBV7-3 and TRBJ2-7, is GAGVSQTPSNKVTEKGKYVELRCDPISGHTALYWYRQSLGQGPEFLIYFQGTGAADDSGLPNDRFFAVRPEGSVSTLKIQRTERGDSAVYLCASSSQGPLNKQYFGPGTRLTVT.

This clone occurred a few times. The chain combines TRBV6-1 with TRBJ1-4, with TRBD1 matching 7 bases. Trimming took 4 bases from V and 14 from J; bases not matched to a gene: 4. Germline CDR1 and CDR2: MNHNS and SASEGT. The CDR3 consists of 11 residues. CDR3 sequence (DNA): TGTGCCAGCAGTGTTGGACAGGTTCTGTTTTTT. Its translation: CASSVGQVLFF.

This clone was seen more than once but under ten times. CDR3 loop: CASSSLLASLYEQYF. Here the CDR3 DNA reads TGTGCCAGCAGCTCGTTACTAGCTTCTCTCTACGAGCAGTACTTC. This chain links TRBV7-9 with TRBJ2-7, with a weak D call TRBD2 (6 bases). Deletions cut 4 bases from V and 3 bases from J, with 16 bases between. The CDR3 covers 15 residues. Germline lookup yields CDR1 SEHNR and CDR2 FQNEAQ (reference sequence).

The J gene is TRBJ2-1, the V gene TRBV27, with 8 positions matching TRBD2. This CDR3 region has 14 residues. V was pared by 3 bases and J by 7 bases, with 5 bases of the junction left unmatched. The germline V gene encodes CDR1 MNHEY and CDR2 SMNVEV (reference sequence). CDR3 protein: CASSFISSGNEQFF. CDR3 coding DNA: TGTGCCAGCAGTTTTATTTCTAGCGGGAATGAGCAGTTCTTC.

The chain joins TRBV4-1 to TRBJ2-7; the D gene is possibly TRBD1 (5 bases). This CDR3 spans 20 amino acids. CDR1 is MGHRA and CDR2 is YSYEKL in the germline V gene. Trimming shortened V by 1 base and J by 4 bases, and 29 bases separated the two germline ends. The CDR3 DNA reads TGCGCCAGCAGCCAAGTCCTTACCCCTGACAGACAAGTGAAGTCTTACGAGCAGTACTTC. Protein product: CASSQVLTPDRQVKSYEQYF.

The rearrangement joins TRBV27 to TRBJ2-5; possible D gene TRBD1, 7 bases. The J call may not be correct, given that the DNA end is closer to TRBJ2-7. Per the germline V gene, CDR1 is MNHEY and CDR2 is SMNVEV (reference sequence). The CDR3 has 14 amino acids. CDR3 sequence: CASRGGQTSYEQYF. CDR3 nucleotide sequence: TGTGCCAGCAGGGGGGGACAGACCTCCTACGAGCAGTACTTC.

The chain carries TRBV28 and TRBJ2-1; 8 nucleotides match TRBD1. The CDR3 has 14 amino acids. V lost 6 bases to trimming and J lost 5 bases; unmatched junction nucleotides: 6. Germline CDR1 is MDHEN and CDR2 is SYDVKM. The CDR3 region has the DNA TGTGCCAGCAGCTCCGGGACAGGCAACAATGAGCAGTTCTTC. It translates to CASSSGTGNNEQFF.

The chain couples TRBV14 to TRBJ1-6; 7 nucleotides line up with TRBD1. The junction had 14 bases not matched to a gene; V was cut back by 2 bases and J by 4 bases. The CDR3 runs to 19 residues. Germline V gives CDR1 SGHDN, CDR2 FVKESK. The CDR3 nucleotides read TGTGCCAGCAGCCAACGAGCCGGACAGGATGGCATATATAATTCACCCCTCCACTTT. This codes for CASSQRAGQDGIYNSPLHF.

The CDR3 DNA reads TGTGCCAGCAGCGTAGCTCAGGGGTCGCAGCCCCAGCATTTT. Amino acids: CASSVAQGSQPQHF. V and J are TRBV9 and TRBJ1-5, with D tentatively TRBD1 (6 bases). V was cut by 0 bases and J by 7 bases, with 11 bases left in between. The CDR3 is 14 amino acids. Per the germline V gene, CDR1 is SGDLS and CDR2 is YYNGEE.

This clone was counted once. The CDR3 bases are TGTGCCGGCAGCAGGGGGCCCGGACTAGCGGGCCTTTACCCGAGCTCCTACGAGCAGTACTTC. Translated: CAGSRGPGLAGLYPSSYEQYF. J is TRBJ2-7 and V is TRBV21-1; the D call in the table, TRBD2, was not verified against the DNA. TRBV21-1 is flagged as a pseudogene. The CDR3 spans 21 residues.

This sequence joins TRBV7-8 and TRBJ2-7; D is uncertain. This CDR3 region has 12 residues. Germline CDR1 SGHVS, CDR2 FQNEAQ. The germline V and J ends were trimmed by 3 bases and 3 bases, with 6 bases remaining between them. The CDR3 DNA follows: TGTGCCAGCAGCTTCCCAGGCTACGAGCAGTACTTC. Its protein is CASSFPGYEQYF.

In nucleotides, the CDR3 is TGTGCCAGCAAGAGGACAGGGAGTGGGGAGGGCCAGTACTTC. Its translation: CASKRTGSGEGQYF. V is TRBV6-5 and J is TRBJ2-5; weak D call: TRBD1 (8 bases). From germline, CDR1 is MNHEY and CDR2 SVGAGI. CDR3 length equals 14 residues. V was cut by 7 bases and J by 10 bases, with 22 bases left in between.

The chain links TRBV7-9 to TRBJ1-5; D gene unclear. CDR1 and CDR2 (germline): SEHNR, FQNEAQ (reference sequence). The CDR3 spans 15 residues. The V and J ends lost 4 bases and 2 bases respectively, with 12 bases between them. DNA of the CDR3: TGTGCCAGCAGCTCCCTCCAGGAGGGCAATCAGCCCCAGCATTTT. This codes for CASSSLQEGNQPQHF.

This chain joins TRBV27 and TRBJ1-1, with D maybe TRBD1 (6 bases). Germline V gene data show CDR1 as MNHEY and CDR2 as SMNVEV (reference sequence). V lost 5 bases, J lost 3 bases, and 16 bases lay in between. This CDR3 spans 15 amino acids. CDR3 nucleotide sequence: TGTGCCAGCAGTCTATACAGGGCTTTTGACACTGAAGCTTTCTTT. The encoded protein is CASSLYRAFDTEAFF.

The chain links TRBV9 to TRBJ2-3, with D possibly matching TRBD1 (6 bases). This CDR3 is built from 13 residues. The V and J ends lost 0 bases and 11 bases respectively, with 13 bases between them. CDR1 and CDR2 (germline): SGDLS, YYNGEE. DNA of the CDR3: TGTGCCAGCAGCGTAGAGACAGGCGGACTGCAGTATTTT. Its protein product is CASSVETGGLQYF.

The genes are TRBV30 and TRBJ1-5; perhaps TRBD1 as D (5 bases). The CDR3 loop spans 13 amino acids. Germline loops: CDR1 GTSNPN, CDR2 SVGIG (reference sequence). V was clipped by 0 bases and J by 8 bases, with 11 bases between them. CDR3 residues: CAWSVLGAEPQHF. The CDR3 nucleotides are TGTGCCTGGAGTGTACTTGGGGCCGAGCCCCAGCATTTT.

This clone appeared a few times. The chain links TRBV4-3 to TRBJ2-7, with TRBD2 as a possible D gene (6 bases). The V end lost 4 bases, the J end lost 2 bases, and 9 bases lay between the germline ends. Germline-derived CDR1 and CDR2 are LGHNA and YSLEER. The CDR3 consists of 13 residues. DNA for the CDR3: TGCGCCAGCAGCCTCGGACTAACCTACGAGCAGTACTTC. It codes for CASSLGLTYEQYF.

The J gene is TRBJ1-2, the V gene TRBV21-1. TRBV21-1 is reported as a pseudogene. The CDR3 runs to 18 residues. The CDR3 DNA sequence: TGTGCCAGCAGCAATAGTAATGCGGAAACCGGTCGGAACTATGGCTACACCTTC. It codes for CASSNSNAETGRNYGYTF.